Each of the 28 T cell receptor beta chains below was sequenced from the same sample in a study of tumor-infiltrating lymphocytes in oesophageal squamous cell carcinoma. In TCRdb, the PCR reads were re-called with MiXCR into one record per CDR3 protein. In the table there are fewer than 15,000 distinct CDR3 sequences, 51% of which are singletons. The source material was blood. These receptors came from a female donor with esophageal squamous cell carcinoma.

This clonotype was found a few times. This chain's CDR3 is CASSLVSGSGNEQFF. DNA for the CDR3: TGTGCCAGCAGCTTAGTAAGCGGGAGTGGGAATGAGCAGTTCTTC. The gene calls are TRBV7-2 and TRBJ2-3; 8 positions match TRBD2. Matching the DNA end better, TRBJ2-1 makes the J call doubtful. Looked up from germline, CDR1 is SGHTA and CDR2 is FQGNSA. This CDR3 contains 15 residues.

This clonotype showed up just a few times. V is TRBV27 and J is TRBJ2-5, with a tentative D call TRBD2 (6 bases). The J call is in doubt because the DNA end fits TRBJ2-7 better. Germline V gives CDR1 MNHEY, CDR2 SMNVEV (reference sequence). This CDR3 is 15 amino acids long. The CDR3 nucleotides read TGTGCCAGCAGTCCCAGACCAGGAGGGACCTACGAGCAGTACTTC. Translating gives CASSPRPGGTYEQYF.

This chain connects TRBV7-6 to TRBJ2-1; 7 bases line up with TRBD1. V lost 5 bases to trimming and J lost 0 bases; unmatched junction nucleotides: 4. The CDR3 is made up of 15 amino acids. Germline CDR1 SGHVS, CDR2 FNYEAQ. CDR3 nucleotide sequence: TGTGCCAGCAGCATGACAGGGAGCTCCTACAATGAGCAGTTCTTC. As protein: CASSMTGSSYNEQFF.

This clonotype was seen just once. This chain connects TRBV27 to TRBJ2-3, with D unclear. The V and J ends lost 10 bases and 2 bases respectively, with 16 bases between them. Germline V gene lookup returns CDR1 MNHEY and CDR2 SMNVEV (reference sequence). There are 14 residues in the CDR3. Here the CDR3 reads CATKSGRNTDTQYF. In nucleotides, the CDR3 is TGTGCCACCAAATCCGGCAGGAACACAGATACGCAGTATTTT.

The J gene is TRBJ1-5, the V gene TRBV7-6; D gene ambiguous. Germline CDR1 is SGHVS and CDR2 is FNYEAQ. With 2 bases removed from V and 7 bases from J, the gap between germline ends came to 15 bases. The CDR3 contains 15 residues. This CDR3 is CASSLRQALRQPQHF. As DNA, the CDR3 is TGTGCCAGCAGCTTAAGGCAGGCGCTCCGGCAGCCCCAGCATTTT.

The chain combines TRBV9 with TRBJ2-5, with D maybe TRBD2 (7 bases). Germline values: CDR1 SGDLS, CDR2 YYNGEE. This CDR3 is 15 amino acids long. Trimming pared 6 bases from V and 0 bases from J, leaving 15 bases between. CDR3 bases: TGTGCCAGCACCTCGGGGGGCGGCTACCAAGAGACCCAGTACTTC. Amino acids: CASTSGGGYQETQYF.

This clonotype was detected many times. This chain uses TRBV19 with TRBJ2-5, with 8 bases lining up with TRBD2. The germline V gene encodes CDR1 LNHDA and CDR2 SQIVND (reference sequence). Losses at the gene ends were 2 bases for V and 5 bases for J; bases not matched to a gene: 7. This CDR3 is built from 15 residues. CDR3 in amino acids: CASSIRAGGWETQYF. DNA for the CDR3: TGTGCCAGTAGTATACGTGCGGGAGGCTGGGAGACCCAGTACTTC.

The chain joins TRBV7-3 to TRBJ2-5; 15 bases align to TRBD2. The J call may be mistaken, given a closer DNA end match to TRBJ2-1. Germline CDR1 SGHTA, CDR2 FQGTGA. The CDR3 runs to 15 residues. The CDR3 here is CASSLGLAGGNEQFF. Here the CDR3 DNA reads TGTGCCAGCAGCCTGGGACTAGCGGGAGGCAATGAGCAGTTCTTC.

The chain couples TRBV28 to TRBJ2-3; D is undetermined. The closer fit of TRBJ2-1 to the DNA end suggests the J call may be wrong. The CDR3 contains 13 residues. CDR1 is MDHEN, CDR2 SYDVKM, per germline. The CDR3 DNA reads as TGTGCCAGCAGGTTACAACCCGACAATGAGCAGTTCTTC. This gives the protein CASRLQPDNEQFF.

The chain has TRBV5-2 and TRBJ2-7; the D segment call TRBD1 is taken from the table without a DNA check. The J call is uncertain, as TRBJ1-2 better fits the DNA end. TRBV5-2 is a pseudogene locus. The CDR3 length is 15 residues. The CDR3, as DNA: TGTGCCAGCAGCTTGTTGGCAGGGGTTAACTATGGCTACACCTTC. Amino acid sequence: CASSLLAGVNYGYTF.

The V and J genes are TRBV7-9 and TRBJ2-7; TRBD2 matches 7 bases. Trimming removed 2 bases from V and 2 bases from J; junction bases left unmatched: 6. CDR3 size: 15 residues. CDR1 is SEHNR, CDR2 FQNEAQ, per germline (reference sequence). The chain's CDR3 is CASSLTGEGAYEQYF. As DNA, the CDR3 is TGTGCCAGCAGCTTAACGGGGGAGGGAGCCTACGAGCAGTACTTC.

The V gene is TRBV12-3 or TRBV12-4, the J gene TRBJ1-2, with 7 bases aligning to TRBD1. The ends lost 1 base at V and 8 bases at J; junction bases unmatched: 7. The CDR3 consists of 14 residues. The CDR3 coding sequence is TGTGCCAGCAGTTTAGAACAGGGGTCAGGAGGCTACACCTTC. Residues: CASSLEQGSGGYTF.

The rearrangement uses TRBV2 and TRBJ1-6; no clear D. The J call is uncertain, as TRBJ1-5 better fits the DNA end. This CDR3 contains 13 residues. Germline CDR1 SNHLY, CDR2 FYNNEI. In DNA form, the CDR3 reads TGTGCCAGCGAGGGCAGCCAGGTCCAGCCCCAGCATTTT. This translates into CASEGSQVQPQHF.

As regards this clonotype: The conserved closing phenylalanine or tryptophan is absent in this CDR3, likely reflecting a read error. The limits of the CDR3 on the DNA are not certain, so only TCRdb's listed CDR3 is given. The V and J genes are TRBV10-1 and TRBJ2-7; the listed D gene, TRBD2, was not tested against the DNA. CDR1 WNHNN and CDR2 SYGVQD come from the germline V gene (reference sequence). From its first to its last residue, the CDR3 has 16 amino acids. The CDR3 reads CASSEVCSGVSARSIS.

This clonotype came up many times. This sequence may be a read error, since a much larger clone differs from it by one base. The DNA of the CDR3 is TGTGCCAGCAGAGGCAGGGGGCCCAAGACCCAGTTCTTC. Translation: CASRGRGPKTQFF. This sequence joins TRBV6-1 and TRBJ2-1, with 8 positions matching TRBD1. With V trimmed by 6 bases and J by 13 bases, 11 bases remained unmatched. The CDR3 extends over 13 amino acids. Germline V CDR1 and CDR2: MNHNS, SASEGT.

V and J are TRBV27 and TRBJ2-7; 11 bases fit TRBD2. Looked up from germline, CDR1 is MNHEY and CDR2 is SMNVEV (reference sequence). The CDR3 extends over 18 amino acids. Losses at the gene ends were 5 bases for V and 2 bases for J; bases not matched to a gene: 14. This chain's CDR3 is CASSQLPGLAGRPYEQYF. The CDR3 nucleotides read TGTGCCAGCAGTCAACTACCTGGACTAGCGGGCCGCCCCTACGAGCAGTACTTC.

This clonotype was observed a few times. The rearrangement links TRBV12-3 or TRBV12-4 to TRBJ1-1, with TRBD1 as a possible D gene (6 bases). The germline V and J ends were trimmed by 7 bases and 3 bases, with 24 bases remaining between them. This CDR3 has 17 residues. This CDR3 is CASILFEQGSGDTEAFF. Written as DNA, the CDR3 is TGTGCCAGCATCCTTTTCGAACAGGGTAGCGGGGACACTGAAGCTTTCTTT.

This chain uses TRBV24-1 with TRBJ2-4; 9 bases map to TRBD1. Germline loops: CDR1 KGHDR, CDR2 SFDVKD. CDR3 size: 14 residues. J was trimmed by 9 bases and V by 3 bases; bases with no gene match: 5. The CDR3 region has the DNA TGTGCCACCAGTGATCCGGGACAGGGACTCATTCAGTACTTC. It encodes CATSDPGQGLIQYF.

This chain links TRBV11-1 with TRBJ2-1; D uncertain. CDR1 SGHAT and CDR2 FQDESV come from the germline V gene (reference sequence). The ends were cut back, 0 bases at V and 4 bases at J, with 10 bases in the middle. This CDR3 is built from 15 residues. CDR3 DNA: TGTGCCAGCAGCTTAGCGCTGTCGGCTTACAATGAGCAGTTCTTC. Translation: CASSLALSAYNEQFF.

The J gene is TRBJ2-7, the V gene TRBV10-1, with D maybe TRBD2 (6 bases). Germline V CDR1 and CDR2: WNHNN, SYGVQD (reference sequence). The CDR3 is 14 residues long. Trimming took off 10 bases at V and 3 bases at J, with 19 bases between the two ends. CDR3 residues: CATRNGGAFYEQYF. CDR3 nucleotide sequence: TGCGCCACCCGGAACGGAGGGGCCTTCTACGAGCAGTACTTC.

There are many counts of this clonotype. This chain joins TRBV7-2 and TRBJ1-2; D not resolved. This CDR3 spans 12 amino acids. Trimming left V 1 base short and J 6 bases short, with 6 bases between. Germline V gives CDR1 SGHTA, CDR2 FQGNSA. This CDR3 is CASSLGSNGYTF. The CDR3 DNA follows: TGTGCCAGCAGCTTAGGCAGTAATGGCTACACCTTC.

This clonotype has only a few counts. The J gene is TRBJ2-5, the V gene TRBV18, with D possibly being TRBD2 (5 bases). V was clipped by 0 bases and J by 11 bases, with 16 bases between them. This CDR3 contains 14 residues. Germline V CDR1 and CDR2: KGHSH, LQKENI. CDR3 nucleotide sequence: TGTGCCAGCTCACCACCTGGGCAGTCAAGGGAGCAGTACTTC. Translating it yields CASSPPGQSREQYF.

The chain combines TRBV7-6 with TRBJ2-7; D is possibly TRBD2 (6 bases). The assigned J gene may be wrong: the sequence end matches TRBJ2-1 better. Germline V lookup: CDR1 SGHVS, CDR2 FNYEAQ. The CDR3 runs 13 residues. The CDR3 nucleotides are TGTGCCAGCAGCCGCGGGATCTCCAATGAGCAGTTCTTC. This codes for CASSRGISNEQFF.

There are a few counts of this clonotype. The V call is TRBV11-2, the J call TRBJ2-5; D gene uncertain. The DNA end is more similar to TRBJ1-1, so the J call may be wrong. Germline CDR1 reads SGHAT; CDR2 reads FQNNGV. The CDR3 extends over 13 amino acids. CDR3 bases: TGTGCCAGCAGCTTAAAGGGAGGCACTGAAGCTTTCTTT. Its protein is CASSLKGGTEAFF.

The rearrangement joins TRBV27 to TRBJ2-3; TRBD2 might be the D (5 bases). The CDR3 has 13 amino acids. V lost 0 bases, J lost 6 bases, and 7 bases lay in between. The germline V gene encodes CDR1 MNHEY and CDR2 SMNVEV (reference sequence). The CDR3 reads CASSLSRVDTQYF. The CDR3 bases are TGTGCCAGCAGTTTATCGAGGGTGGATACGCAGTATTTT.

J is TRBJ2-7 and V is TRBV6-1; the match to TRBD1 covers 7 bases. This CDR3 region has 16 residues. Germline V gene data show CDR1 as MNHNS and CDR2 as SASEGT. The V segment lost 5 bases and the J segment 3 bases; nucleotides outside the gene matches: 13. Here the CDR3 reads CASSWGRQGRNYEQYF. The CDR3 DNA reads TGTGCCAGCAGTTGGGGGAGACAGGGTCGAAACTACGAGCAGTACTTC.

This clonotype counts as medium-sized. J is TRBJ2-7 and V is TRBV12-3 or TRBV12-4; 9 positions agree with TRBD1. The CDR3 is 17 amino acids. V trimming: 5 bases; J trimming: 3 bases; junction bases outside the gene matches: 14. The CDR3 bases are TGTGCCAGCAGTCCGAATGCCGGGACAGGGAGAATCTACGAGCAGTACTTC. Translating gives CASSPNAGTGRIYEQYF.

The chain carries TRBV7-6 and TRBJ2-3; D may be TRBD2 (6 bases). Germline V gene data show CDR1 as SGHVS and CDR2 as FNYEAQ. The CDR3 is 14 residues long. V was clipped by 5 bases and J by 0 bases, with 9 bases between them. In nucleotides, the CDR3 is TGTGCCAGCAGCAGGGACTTTAGCACAGATACGCAGTATTTT. It is translated as CASSRDFSTDTQYF.